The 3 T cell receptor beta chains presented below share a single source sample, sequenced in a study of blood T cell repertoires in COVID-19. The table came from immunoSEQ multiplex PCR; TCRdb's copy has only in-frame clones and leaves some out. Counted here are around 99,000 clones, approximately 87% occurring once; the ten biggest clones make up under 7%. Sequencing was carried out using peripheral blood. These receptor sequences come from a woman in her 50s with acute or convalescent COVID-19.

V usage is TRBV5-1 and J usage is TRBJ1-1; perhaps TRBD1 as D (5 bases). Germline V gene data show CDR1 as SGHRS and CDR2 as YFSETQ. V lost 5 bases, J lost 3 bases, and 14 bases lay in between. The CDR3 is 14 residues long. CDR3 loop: CASRFVGAYTEAFF. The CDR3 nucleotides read TGCGCCAGCAGGTTCGTAGGGGCCTACACTGAAGCTTTCTTT.

The CDR3 coding sequence is TGTGCCACAGACGTCGGGGGTGAAAAACTGTTTTTT. Residues: CATDVGGEKLFF. This chain connects TRBV19 to TRBJ1-4; D perhaps matches TRBD1 (5 bases). CDR3 length: 12 residues. V was pared by 10 bases and J by 7 bases, with 13 bases between. Germline V gene sequence: CDR1 LNHDA, CDR2 SQIVND (reference sequence).

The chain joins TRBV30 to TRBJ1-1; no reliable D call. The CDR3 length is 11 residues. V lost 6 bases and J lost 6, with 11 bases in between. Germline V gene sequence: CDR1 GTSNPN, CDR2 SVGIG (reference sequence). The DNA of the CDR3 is TGTGCCTGCTTTGGGCTTCCTGAAGCTTTCTTT. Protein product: CACFGLPEAFF.